One and the same sample provided the 9 T cell receptor beta chains below, sequenced in a study of OX40 agonist ivuxolimab in advanced cancers. Clones were sequenced by immunoSEQ multiplex PCR, and TCRdb holds only the in-frame ones, with some missing. Here the sample spans 50,000 to 65,000 clones, approximately 86% being singletons. Material: CD4+ or CD8+ T cells sorted from blood, obtained in a trial of the OX40 agonist ivuxolimab. All receptors come from an adult with an advanced solid tumor such as melanoma, head and neck, liver or kidney cancer.

In the case of this clone: The sample holds other DNA sequences that translate to the same CDR3. This chain connects TRBV6-5 to TRBJ1-5, with 8 nucleotides matching TRBD1. The CDR3 consists of 15 residues. The trim removed 0 bases at V and 7 bases at J, leaving 5 bases unmatched. CDR1 is MNHEY, CDR2 SVGAGI, per germline. The CDR3 bases are TGTGCCAGCAGTTACTCCCAGGGGGCAGGCCAGCCCCAGCATTTT. Translating it yields CASSYSQGAGQPQHF.

The chain couples TRBV9 to TRBJ2-1; D remains ambiguous. The length of the CDR3 is 15 residues. The germline gives CDR1 SGDLS, CDR2 YYNGEE. The V and J ends lost 0 bases and 8 bases respectively, with 15 bases between them. For the CDR3, the DNA is TGTGCCAGCAGCGTAGTCCCCGGCAGGTACGATGAGCAGTTCTTC. Translation gives CASSVVPGRYDEQFF.

The chain recombines TRBV2 with TRBJ2-1; D gene unclear. Between the trimmed V and J ends, which lost 1 base and 1 base, there was a span of 8 bases. CDR3 length equals 15 residues. CDR1 is SNHLY and CDR2 is FYNNEI in the germline V gene. CDR3 DNA: TGTGCCAGCAGTGAAGAGGGTACTTCCTACAATGAGCAGTTCTTC. Protein: CASSEEGTSYNEQFF.

This clone was detected only a few times. V usage is TRBV2 and J usage is TRBJ1-5; a weak D match, TRBD1 (5 bases). The V end was cut by 10 bases, the J end by 0 bases, with 13 bases between. Germline values: CDR1 SNHLY, CDR2 FYNNEI. The length of the CDR3 is 14 residues. The CDR3 reads CATREGPSNQPQHF. The CDR3 bases are TGTGCCACCCGGGAGGGGCCTAGCAATCAGCCCCAGCATTTT.

This sequence joins TRBV2 and TRBJ2-6; 7 bases fit TRBD2. V lost 6 bases and J lost 4; bases outside the gene matches: 9. Germline V gives CDR1 SNHLY, CDR2 FYNNEI. This CDR3 has 16 amino acids. CDR3 coding DNA: TGTGCCAGCAGGTGGGCGGGAGTATCGGGGGCCAACGTCCTGACTTTC. Protein sequence: CASRWAGVSGANVLTF. The whole variable domain, remainder taken from reference TRBV2 and TRBJ2-6, is EPEVTQTPSHQVTQMGQEVILRCVPISNHLYFYWYRQILGQKVEFLVSFYNNEISEKSEIFDDQFSVERPDGSNFTLKIRSTKLEDSAMYFCASRWAGVSGANVLTFGAGSRLTVL.

The gene calls are TRBV13 and TRBJ1-2, with D hard to call. The V gene lost 2 bases and the J gene lost 2 bases, with 12 bases spanning the gap. CDR1 is PRHDT and CDR2 is FYEKMQ in the germline V gene (reference sequence). This CDR3 is built from 15 residues. The CDR3 sequence is CASSLSGTTNYGYTF. The CDR3 DNA reads TGTGCCAGCAGCTTAAGCGGCACCACCAACTATGGCTACACCTTC. Based on the CDR3 plus reference TRBV13 and TRBJ1-2, the full variable domain is AAGVIQSPRHLIKEKRETATLKCYPIPRHDTVYWYQQGPGQDPQFLISFYEKMQSDKGSIPDRFSAQQFSDYHSELNMSSLELGDSALYFCASSLSGTTNYGYTFGSGTRLTVV.

This clone was seen a handful of times. This chain uses TRBV13 with TRBJ1-6; weak D call: TRBD1 (5 bases). The CDR3 is made up of 13 amino acids. Germline assignment: CDR1 PRHDT and CDR2 FYEKMQ (reference sequence). Trimming left V 1 base short and J 10 bases short, with 8 bases between. DNA for the CDR3: TGTGCCAGCAGCTTAGAGGAGGGGTCACCCCTCCACTTT. It encodes CASSLEEGSPLHF.

This clone was observed a single time. The rearrangement uses TRBV9 and TRBJ2-1; 9 bases agree with TRBD1. The CDR3 loop spans 15 amino acids. Germline values: CDR1 SGDLS, CDR2 YYNGEE. The trim removed 3 bases at V and 10 bases at J, leaving 11 bases unmatched. CDR3 region: CASSAEGTGRKEQFF. The CDR3 DNA follows: TGTGCCAGCAGCGCGGAGGGGACAGGGAGAAAAGAGCAGTTCTTC.

This clone was seen a single time. The genes are TRBV5-4 and TRBJ2-7; no reliable D call. The germline V gene has CDR1 SGHNT and CDR2 YYREEE (reference sequence). The CDR3 runs 13 residues. V dropped 0 bases and J dropped 3 bases, with 7 bases sitting between them. DNA for the CDR3: TGTGCCAGCAGCTTGGGTTCCTACTACGAGCAGTACTTC. Translating it yields CASSLGSYYEQYF.